One and the same sample provided the 18 T cell receptor beta chains below, sequenced in a study of cytomegalovirus exposure and HLA in healthy donors. PCR was performed using 60 Vbeta and 13 Jbeta primers. Sequencing used immunoSEQ multiplex PCR; TCRdb keeps in-frame clones, though not all of them. Here the sample spans fewer than 130,000 clones, 74% being singletons. Sequenced input: PBMCs. These receptors originate from a man over 45 in good health and CMV-seropositive.

This clone was found a few times. The CDR3 reads CASSGGDYNEQFF. The CDR3 nucleotides are TGCGCCAGCAGCGGCGGGGATTACAATGAGCAGTTCTTC. The rearrangement links TRBV5-1 to TRBJ2-1, with D perhaps TRBD2 (6 bases). CDR1 is SGHRS and CDR2 is YFSETQ in the germline V gene. The CDR3 extends over 13 amino acids. Trimming stripped 4 bases from V and 4 bases from J, with 9 bases between.

This clone showed up just once. The rearrangement links TRBV18 to TRBJ1-1; TRBD1 matches 7 bases. Looked up from germline, CDR1 is KGHSH and CDR2 is LQKENI. J lost 2 bases, V lost 3 bases, and 9 bases had no gene match. The CDR3 has 16 amino acids. The CDR3, as DNA: TGTGCCAGCTCACCCGGGACAGTTGAACTTAACACTGAAGCTTTCTTT. Its protein is CASSPGTVELNTEAFF.

This clone was seen more than once but under ten times. The chain uses TRBV2 and TRBJ2-5; 10 bases match TRBD1. The V gene end was trimmed by 0 bases and the J gene end by 4 bases; junction bases not matched to a gene: 5. This CDR3 spans 16 amino acids. Germline V gene data show CDR1 as SNHLY and CDR2 as FYNNEI. The CDR3 spells CASSEAGQGWGETQYF. As DNA, the CDR3 is TGTGCCAGCAGTGAAGCGGGACAGGGGTGGGGAGAGACCCAGTACTTC.

This clone was counted only a few times. The chain is built from TRBV11-2 and TRBJ2-1; 9 positions match TRBD2. In germline, CDR1 is SGHAT, CDR2 FQNNGV. Trimming cost V 5 bases and J 3 bases; bases outside gene matches: 8. The CDR3 is 16 amino acids. CDR3 region: CASSPLSGRYYNEQFF. CDR3 nucleotide sequence: TGTGCCAGCAGCCCCCTTAGCGGGAGATACTACAATGAGCAGTTCTTC.

This chain links TRBV2 with TRBJ1-1, with TRBD1 matching 10 bases. The trim removed 4 bases at V and 5 bases at J, leaving 4 bases unmatched. In germline, CDR1 is SNHLY, CDR2 FYNNEI. This CDR3 comprises 14 residues. The CDR3 nucleotides are TGTGCCAGCAGTGTGGACAGGGGGTTTACTGAAGCTTTCTTT. As protein: CASSVDRGFTEAFF.

The chain combines TRBV9 with TRBJ1-5; D remains unclear. Germline CDR1 reads SGDLS; CDR2 reads YYNGEE. Trimming cost V 5 bases and J 2 bases, with 11 bases left between them. The CDR3 has 14 amino acids. CDR3 nucleotides: TGTGCCAGCAGTACTAGTTCGGGCAATCAGCCCCAGCATTTT. This encodes CASSTSSGNQPQHF.

A single count supports this clone. The CDR3, as DNA: TGTGCCAGCTCATGGGGGGGAGGAGAGAACATTCAGTACTTC. Encoded protein: CASSWGGGENIQYF. The rearrangement uses TRBV5-6 and TRBJ2-4, with 7 bases lining up with TRBD2. Unmatched junction bases numbered 11, after V lost 7 bases and J lost 7 bases. The germline CDR1 and CDR2 sequences are SGHDT and YYEEEE. The length of the CDR3 is 14 residues.

The count of this clone is one. The chain recombines TRBV19 with TRBJ1-5; no definite D call. The germline gives CDR1 LNHDA, CDR2 SQIVND (reference sequence). Trimming pared 1 base from V and 0 bases from J, leaving 7 bases between. The CDR3 has 15 residues. CDR3: CASSIVESSNQPQHF. CDR3 coding DNA: TGTGCCAGTAGTATAGTGGAGTCTAGCAATCAGCCCCAGCATTTT.

A few counts support this clone. The V gene is TRBV5-1, the J gene TRBJ2-5; 7 nucleotides match TRBD2. The CDR3 runs 16 residues. V trimming: 1 base; J trimming: 5 bases; junction bases outside the gene matches: 11. Germline lookup yields CDR1 SGHRS and CDR2 YFSETQ. The CDR3: CASSLRASGGTETQYF. Here the CDR3 DNA reads TGCGCCAGCAGCTTGCGGGCTAGCGGAGGGACGGAGACCCAGTACTTC.

V and J are TRBV9 and TRBJ2-5; 7 bases align to TRBD2. V was pared by 0 bases and J by 9 bases, with 11 bases of the junction left unmatched. The length of the CDR3 is 15 residues. Germline V CDR1 and CDR2: SGDLS, YYNGEE. In DNA, the CDR3 is TGTGCCAGCAGCGTAGAGGCTAGCGGTTCCGGGGCCCAGTACTTC. It encodes CASSVEASGSGAQYF.

This rearrangement joins TRBV6-5 to TRBJ2-3, with 13 bases that match TRBD2. The J segment lost 6 bases and the V segment lost 2 bases, leaving 2 bases of the junction unmatched. Germline loops: CDR1 MNHEY, CDR2 SVGAGI. The CDR3 spans 15 residues. CDR3 region: CASSYRLAGGDTQYF. CDR3 nucleotide sequence: TGTGCCAGCAGTTACCGACTAGCGGGGGGTGATACGCAGTATTTT.

This clone was picked up a small number of times. This chain uses TRBV28 with TRBJ1-2; possibly TRBD1 for D (5 bases). Trimming cost V 6 bases and J 8 bases, with 13 bases left between them. The CDR3 is made up of 12 amino acids. The germline V gene has CDR1 MDHEN and CDR2 SYDVKM. The CDR3 nucleotides are TGTGCCAGCAGCCCGAGACAGTACGGCTACACCTTC. Translation gives CASSPRQYGYTF.

CDR3 protein: CASSLSGGGAYNEQFF. The CDR3 nucleotides read TGTGCCAGCAGCTTGTCTGGCGGGGGGGCCTACAATGAGCAGTTCTTC. The gene calls are TRBV5-4 and TRBJ2-1; 9 nucleotides align to TRBD2. Germline V gives CDR1 SGHNT, CDR2 YYREEE (reference sequence). V gave up 1 base and J gave up 2 bases; unmatched junction bases: 4. The CDR3 spans 16 residues.

The rearrangement uses TRBV6-6 and TRBJ1-1, with TRBD1 matching 8 bases. The CDR3 totals 16 residues. CDR1 is MNHNY and CDR2 is SVGAGI in the germline V gene (reference sequence). V lost 2 bases, J lost 3 bases, and 8 bases stayed unmatched. DNA for the CDR3: TGTGCCAGCAGTTACAGGCAGGGGGCTGGTGACACTGAAGCTTTCTTT. Translated, it gives CASSYRQGAGDTEAFF.

The gene calls are TRBV7-8 and TRBJ1-6, with a possible D match to TRBD1 (6 bases). Per germline, CDR1 SGHVS and CDR2 FQNEAQ. This CDR3 has 16 amino acids. V dropped 0 bases and J dropped 9 bases, with 15 bases sitting between them. In nucleotides, the CDR3 is TGTGCCAGCAGCTTAGCGGCAGGGGATTTAAGTTCACCCCTCCACTTT. This encodes CASSLAAGDLSSPLHF.

V usage is TRBV7-9 and J usage is TRBJ1-1; the match to TRBD1 covers 7 bases. Looked up from germline, CDR1 is SEHNR and CDR2 is FQNEAQ (reference sequence). V dropped 6 bases and J dropped 3; count of bases not matched to a gene: 7. The CDR3 length is 14 residues. DNA for the CDR3: TGTGCCAGCAGTAATCAGGGGGAGTACACTGAAGCTTTCTTT. Protein product: CASSNQGEYTEAFF.

The chain links TRBV19 to TRBJ1-6; 7 bases agree with TRBD1. Unmatched junction bases numbered 10, after V lost 6 bases and J lost 5 bases. CDR3 length equals 16 residues. The V gene's germline CDR1 is LNHDA and CDR2 SQIVND (reference sequence). The CDR3, as DNA: TGTGCCAGTAGAGAGCAGGGGGTGAAAGATAATTCACCCCTCCACTTT. Amino acid sequence: CASREQGVKDNSPLHF.

This chain uses TRBV10-3 with TRBJ2-7; 8 bases line up with TRBD2. Germline V CDR1 and CDR2: ENHRY, SYGVKD. This CDR3 is built from 16 residues. The V segment lost 0 bases and the J segment 1 base; nucleotides outside the gene matches: 5. The CDR3 protein is CAISESSASGSYEQYF. CDR3 in DNA: TGTGCCATCAGTGAGTCGTCGGCTAGCGGGTCCTACGAGCAGTACTTC.